This passage covers 28 T cell receptor beta chains from one sample sequenced in a study of blood T cell repertoires in COVID-19. Clones were sequenced by immunoSEQ multiplex PCR, and TCRdb holds only the in-frame ones, with some missing. The table includes roughly 200,000 clones, 88% detected once. What was sequenced was peripheral blood. All receptors derive from a man between 40 and 49 years old with active or convalescent COVID-19.

This clone appeared a few times. This chain uses TRBV27 with TRBJ1-6; possible D gene TRBD1, 5 bases. The CDR3 totals 16 residues. The germline CDR1 and CDR2 sequences are MNHEY and SMNVEV (reference sequence). V lost 6 bases and J 6 bases, leaving 18 bases between the germline ends. CDR3 residues: CASRLMVGGVNSPLHF. CDR3 nucleotide sequence: TGTGCCAGCAGACTCATGGTCGGGGGGGTTAATTCACCCCTCCACTTT.

V gene TRBV5-1 combines with J gene TRBJ2-5; no clear D. Trimming took off 0 bases at V and 0 bases at J, with 6 bases between the two ends. Germline lookup yields CDR1 SGHRS and CDR2 YFSETQ. The CDR3 is made up of 14 amino acids. DNA of the CDR3: TGCGCCAGCAGCTTGGCCCGGGACCAAGAGACCCAGTACTTC. It specifies CASSLARDQETQYF.

The J gene is TRBJ2-2, the V gene TRBV7-8; maybe TRBD2 (6 bases). Per the germline V gene, CDR1 is SGHVS and CDR2 is FQNEAQ. Trimming stripped 0 bases from V and 4 bases from J, with 15 bases between. This CDR3 comprises 17 residues. CDR3 bases: TGTGCCAGCAGCTTAGCGCCCGCGGGGTCTAGCACCGGGGAGCTGTTTTTT. Its translation is CASSLAPAGSSTGELFF.

This chain links TRBV19 with TRBJ1-1; TRBD1 matches at 7 bases. CDR1 and CDR2 (germline): LNHDA, SQIVND (reference sequence). Trimming cost V 3 bases and J 6 bases; bases outside gene matches: 7. The CDR3 extends over 14 amino acids. CDR3 sequence: CASSMGQIDAEAFF. In DNA form, the CDR3 reads TGTGCCAGTAGTATGGGACAGATCGACGCTGAAGCTTTCTTT.

V is TRBV10-3 and J is TRBJ1-1; TRBD1 might be the D (6 bases). V was pared by 0 bases and J by 4 bases, with 6 bases between. CDR1 ENHRY and CDR2 SYGVKD come from the germline V gene. The CDR3 runs to 13 residues. Written as DNA, the CDR3 is TGTGCCATCAGTGAGTCGGGGGCCACTGAAGCTTTCTTT. It translates to CAISESGATEAFF.

The CDR3 sequence: CASSTTRPTDTQYF. The CDR3 DNA follows: TGTGCCAGCAGTACGACTCGGCCGACAGATACGCAGTATTTT. This chain uses TRBV6-2 or TRBV6-3 with TRBJ2-3, with D unresolved. The CDR3 runs 14 residues. The V end lost 5 bases, the J end lost 3 bases, and 12 bases lay between the germline ends. The V gene's germline CDR1 is MNHEY and CDR2 SVGEGT.

The chain joins TRBV6-5 to TRBJ2-5, with TRBD1 matching over 8 bases. This CDR3 region has 15 residues. The junction had 6 bases not matched to a gene; V was cut back by 2 bases and J by 4 bases. Germline V gives CDR1 MNHEY, CDR2 SVGAGI. CDR3 in amino acids: CASSYQGARGETQYF. CDR3 bases: TGTGCCAGCAGTTACCAGGGGGCGCGGGGAGAGACCCAGTACTTC.

A single count supports this clone. This chain uses TRBV21-1 with TRBJ2-3; no DNA check was done on the table's D call, TRBD1. TRBV21-1 is deemed a pseudogene. CDR3 size: 15 residues. The CDR3 DNA is TGTGCCACCAAATTAGGCCAGGGGGACACAGATACGCAGTATTTT. Its translation is CATKLGQGDTDTQYF.

The rearrangement links TRBV3-1 (or the pseudogene TRBV3-2) to TRBJ2-6, with D hard to call. V dropped 8 bases and J dropped 0 bases, with 8 bases sitting between them. The CDR3 totals 14 residues. The germline V gene has CDR1 LGHDT and CDR2 YNNKEL (reference sequence). The CDR3 loop is CASGKSSGANVLTF. CDR3 bases: TGTGCCAGCGGTAAGAGCTCTGGGGCCAACGTCCTGACTTTC.

This CDR3 is CASLGGTEAFF. In DNA, the CDR3 is TGTGCCAGCCTGGGGGGTACTGAAGCTTTCTTT. The chain employs TRBV6-5 and TRBJ1-1, with a tentative D call TRBD1 (5 bases). CDR1 MNHEY and CDR2 SVGAGI come from the germline V gene. CDR3 length: 11 amino acids. The V gene lost 8 bases and the J gene lost 5 bases, with 9 bases spanning the gap.

The CDR3 bases are TGCGCCAGCAGCTTAGAGGGGGCCTACGAGCAGTACTTC. This translates into CASSLEGAYEQYF. The chain couples TRBV5-1 to TRBJ2-7, with D maybe TRBD1 (6 bases). The V end was cut by 2 bases, the J end by 2 bases, with 8 bases between. The CDR3 extends over 13 amino acids. Germline-derived CDR1 and CDR2 are SGHRS and YFSETQ.

The chain couples TRBV10-1 to TRBJ2-7; 7 bases align to TRBD1. CDR1 WNHNN and CDR2 SYGVQD come from the germline V gene (reference sequence). V lost 6 bases and J lost 3; bases outside the gene matches: 14. CDR3 size: 16 residues. In nucleotides, the CDR3 is TGCGCCAGCAGACGGACAGGACCCCACACTGTCTACGAGCAGTACTTC. Protein sequence: CASRRTGPHTVYEQYF.

V is TRBV6-5 and J is TRBJ1-3; D gene uncertain. CDR1 and CDR2 from the germline V gene are MNHEY and SVGAGI. The CDR3 covers 13 residues. The V end lost 8 bases, the J end lost 1 base, and 9 bases lay between the germline ends. CDR3 sequence: CASGAASGNTIYF. The CDR3 DNA follows: TGTGCCAGCGGAGCGGCGTCTGGAAACACCATATATTTT.

The rearrangement uses TRBV9 and TRBJ2-3, with D maybe TRBD2 (5 bases). Between the trimmed V and J ends, which lost 7 bases and 9 bases, there was a span of 18 bases. Germline V gene lookup returns CDR1 SGDLS and CDR2 YYNGEE. The CDR3 is 13 residues long. The CDR3 coding sequence is TGTGCCAGCCAGCCCGGGCTCCCGGGGACGCAGTATTTT. Protein: CASQPGLPGTQYF.

The chain joins TRBV21-1 to TRBJ2-7; the D call TRBD2 from the table was never checked on the DNA. TRBV21-1 is listed as a pseudogene. The CDR3 sequence is 18 residues long. The chain's CDR3 is CASSNGERLAGVSYEQYF. In DNA, the CDR3 is TGTGCCAGCAGCAACGGGGAGAGACTAGCGGGAGTTTCCTACGAGCAGTACTTC.

The genes are TRBV13 and TRBJ1-6, with D possibly matching TRBD1 (6 bases). The CDR3 extends over 16 amino acids. CDR1 and CDR2 from the germline V gene are PRHDT and FYEKMQ (reference sequence). Trimming removed 4 bases at V and 5 bases at J, with 15 bases between. CDR3 DNA sequence: TGTGCCAGCAGCTCTTTCCGGGACATTCATAATTCACCCCTCCACTTT. Translated: CASSSFRDIHNSPLHF. Drawing the rest from reference TRBV13 and TRBJ1-6, the complete variable domain is AAGVIQSPRHLIKEKRETATLKCYPIPRHDTVYWYQQGPGQDPQFLISFYEKMQSDKGSIPDRFSAQQFSDYHSELNMSSLELGDSALYFCASSSFRDIHNSPLHFGNGTRLTVT.

This clone was seen a handful of times. The chain is built from TRBV27 and TRBJ2-3; 8 bases match TRBD2. Germline CDR1 MNHEY, CDR2 SMNVEV (reference sequence). This CDR3 spans 17 amino acids. After removal of 1 base from V and 0 bases from J, the junction contained 6 bases not matched to a gene. The CDR3, as DNA: TGTGCCAGCAGTTTATGGCTAGCGGGTCCTAGCACAGATACGCAGTATTTT. This sequence encodes CASSLWLAGPSTDTQYF.

V gene TRBV27 combines with J gene TRBJ2-3; TRBD1 aligns across 7 bases. The CDR3 consists of 16 residues. The trim removed 5 bases at V and 3 bases at J, leaving 11 bases unmatched. Looked up from germline, CDR1 is MNHEY and CDR2 is SMNVEV (reference sequence). CDR3 protein: CASSNPGQYPTDTQYF. The CDR3 DNA reads as TGTGCCAGCAGTAACCCGGGACAGTATCCGACAGATACGCAGTATTTT.

The V and J genes are TRBV11-3 and TRBJ2-7; TRBD2 is a possible D gene (6 bases). The V end lost 5 bases, the J end lost 3 bases, and 20 bases lay between the germline ends. Germline V gives CDR1 SGHNT, CDR2 YENEEA. This CDR3 contains 16 residues. In DNA, the CDR3 is TGTGCCAGCAGCAGCCGGCCGGGACTCTGGAACTACGAGCAGTACTTC. It encodes CASSSRPGLWNYEQYF.

The chain has TRBV6-1 and TRBJ2-7; weak D call: TRBD1 (5 bases). The CDR3 is 15 residues long. The germline CDR1 and CDR2 sequences are MNHNS and SASEGT. Trimming took off 3 bases at V and 3 bases at J, with 15 bases between the two ends. The DNA of the CDR3 is TGTGCCAGCAGTGAGGGGCCCGCCCTATTCTACGAGCAGTACTTC. Its protein is CASSEGPALFYEQYF.

The chain links TRBV6-5 to TRBJ2-1, with D tentatively TRBD1 (5 bases). The V end was cut by 5 bases, the J end by 5 bases, with 16 bases between. The CDR3 is made up of 15 amino acids. Looked up from germline, CDR1 is MNHEY and CDR2 is SVGAGI. CDR3 sequence: CASSPRQGVDNEQFF. The DNA for the CDR3 is TGTGCCAGCAGTCCCCGGCAGGGTGTCGACAATGAGCAGTTCTTC.

This sequence joins TRBV19 and TRBJ1-2; TRBD1 aligns across 9 bases. Germline values: CDR1 LNHDA, CDR2 SQIVND (reference sequence). The CDR3 spans 14 residues. Losses at the gene ends were 3 bases for V and 6 bases for J; bases not matched to a gene: 5. The CDR3 spells CASSITGGVDGYTF. Here the CDR3 DNA reads TGTGCCAGTAGTATCACAGGGGGCGTGGATGGCTACACCTTC.

The chain has TRBV27 and TRBJ2-7, with TRBD2 matching over 10 bases. With V trimmed by 4 bases and J by 3 bases, 9 bases remained unmatched. The CDR3 runs to 16 residues. Germline-derived CDR1 and CDR2 are MNHEY and SMNVEV (reference sequence). The CDR3 coding sequence is TGTGCCAGCAGTTCCTCGTTAGCGGGGGGCATCTACGAGCAGTACTTC. Translated, it gives CASSSSLAGGIYEQYF.

J is TRBJ1-3 and V is TRBV28; possible D gene TRBD1, 6 bases. The CDR3 runs to 15 residues. Germline V gene sequence: CDR1 MDHEN, CDR2 SYDVKM. Deletions cut 6 bases from V and 0 bases from J, with 12 bases between. CDR3 DNA sequence: TGTGCCAGCAGCGTCGGACAGTTCTCTGGAAACACCATATATTTT. Encoded protein: CASSVGQFSGNTIYF.

CDR3 DNA: TGTGCCAGCAGCTTAGGATACGGAGCGACCGGGGAGCTGTTTTTT. This encodes CASSLGYGATGELFF. V gene TRBV7-2 combines with J gene TRBJ2-2; no clear D gene. From germline, CDR1 is SGHTA and CDR2 FQGNSA. V lost 1 base and J lost 5, with 11 bases in between. The CDR3 is 15 amino acids.

This chain uses TRBV19 with TRBJ1-6; 7 bases align to TRBD1. From germline, CDR1 is LNHDA and CDR2 SQIVND (reference sequence). The V segment lost 5 bases and the J segment 8 bases; nucleotides outside the gene matches: 9. This CDR3 has 15 residues. In DNA, the CDR3 is TGTGCCAGTAGTGACAACAGGGGCGGTGATTCACCCCTCCACTTT. Amino acids: CASSDNRGGDSPLHF.

The V call is TRBV6-2 or TRBV6-3, the J call TRBJ2-7; D is perhaps TRBD1 or TRBD2 (5 bases each). V shed 5 bases and J shed 0 bases, with 14 bases lying between them. Germline lookup yields CDR1 MNHEY and CDR2 SVGEGT. CDR3 length equals 15 residues. The DNA for the CDR3 is TGTGCCAGCAGTGACTACCAGGACAACTCCTACGAGCAGTACTTC. Protein product: CASSDYQDNSYEQYF.

The genes are TRBV19 and TRBJ1-3, with 8 bases aligning to TRBD1. From germline, CDR1 is LNHDA and CDR2 SQIVND (reference sequence). Trimming removed 8 bases from V and 0 bases from J; junction bases left unmatched: 3. The CDR3 has 14 amino acids. DNA of the CDR3: TGTGCCAGTGGACAGGGCCCCTCTGGAAACACCATATATTTT. This sequence encodes CASGQGPSGNTIYF.